These 30 T cell receptor beta chains were sequenced from one sample in a study of T-cell memory formation after mild COVID-19. Using its own MiXCR run on the 5' RACE reads, TCRdb lists one record per CDR3 protein. The sample holds around 82,000 distinct CDR3 sequences; about 13% are singletons and the top ten take roughly 40%. Sequencing was performed on PBMCs or a T cell subset sorted from them (not recorded which). These receptors were collected from a man aged 18-30 years who had mild COVID-19 (a few samples of this study predate the infection). Cell type and time point are not known.

This clonotype came up a few times. V usage is TRBV11-1 and J usage is TRBJ2-7; D is unresolved. The CDR3 covers 13 residues. With 1 base removed from V and 6 bases from J, the gap between germline ends came to 10 bases. Germline CDR1 and CDR2: SGHAT and FQDESV (reference sequence). CDR3 in DNA: TGTGCCAGCAGCTTAGTCGATCGGTTCGAGCAGTACTTC. It is translated as CASSLVDRFEQYF.

The chain has TRBV6-2 or TRBV6-3 and TRBJ2-3; 12 nucleotides align to TRBD1. V dropped 2 bases and J dropped 5; count of bases not matched to a gene: 14. This CDR3 region has 19 residues. Germline CDR1 is MNHEY and CDR2 is SVGEGT. Here the CDR3 DNA reads TGTGCCAGCAGTTACCCGACTACCCCGGGACAGGGGGCGCGAGATACGCAGTATTTT. This codes for CASSYPTTPGQGARDTQYF.

In its sample, this clonotype was seen many times. The chain joins TRBV4-3 to TRBJ2-6; D is ambiguous. Trimming took 3 bases from V and 0 from J, leaving 6 bases between them. The CDR3 is made up of 15 amino acids. CDR1 and CDR2 (germline): LGHNA, YSLEER. The CDR3 region is CASSHRISGANVLTF. CDR3 DNA: TGCGCCAGCAGCCACAGGATCTCTGGGGCCAACGTCCTGACTTTC.

The V gene is TRBV10-3, the J gene TRBJ2-7; D unresolved. V dropped 6 bases and J dropped 3 bases, with 12 bases sitting between them. CDR1 is ENHRY, CDR2 SYGVKD, per germline. The CDR3 contains 13 residues. DNA for the CDR3: TGTGCCATCAGCCTTAGACAAAACTACGAGCAGTACTTC. Translated: CAISLRQNYEQYF.

This clonotype was found a few times. This chain joins TRBV27 and TRBJ2-2, with D maybe TRBD1 (5 bases). The CDR3 spans 14 residues. Germline CDR1 MNHEY, CDR2 SMNVEV (reference sequence). Trimming removed 3 bases at V and 6 bases at J, with 11 bases between. Here the CDR3 reads CASSFEARAGELFF. CDR3 sequence (DNA): TGTGCCAGCAGTTTCGAGGCCAGGGCCGGGGAGCTGTTTTTT.

This clonotype was seen at least ten times. The chain combines TRBV12-3 or TRBV12-4 with TRBJ2-1; D is perhaps TRBD1 (6 bases). The V and J ends lost 8 bases and 6 bases respectively, with 23 bases between them. The CDR3 loop spans 16 amino acids. The CDR3 bases are TGTGCCAGCTCATCCACACAGGGACGGAAGCGCAATGAGCAGTTCTTC. Translating gives CASSSTQGRKRNEQFF.

This chain links TRBV7-9 with TRBJ2-1, with D possibly matching TRBD1 (6 bases). Germline V gene lookup returns CDR1 SEHNR and CDR2 FQNEAQ (reference sequence). Trimming left V 4 bases short and J 3 bases short, with 16 bases between. This CDR3 has 16 residues. The CDR3 DNA is TGTGCCAGCAGCTCTACAGGGATTCGAGACTACAATGAGCAGTTCTTC. Its protein product is CASSSTGIRDYNEQFF.

This clonotype was detected only a few times. This rearrangement joins TRBV6-6 to TRBJ1-1; D not certain. V was cut by 0 bases and J by 10 bases, with 15 bases left in between. The V gene's germline CDR1 is MNHNY and CDR2 SVGAGI (reference sequence). CDR3 length equals 14 residues. CDR3 in DNA: TGTGCCAGCAGTTACTCCTTGCCCCAGTATGGAGCTTTCTTT. Translating gives CASSYSLPQYGAFF.

J is TRBJ2-7 and V is TRBV6-2 or TRBV6-3; either TRBD1 or TRBD2 may supply D (5 bases each). With 7 bases removed from V and 6 bases from J, the gap between germline ends came to 31 bases. CDR1 is MNHEY, CDR2 SVGEGT, per germline. This CDR3 comprises 18 residues. Here the CDR3 reads CASTPRGALAPSSSEQYV. CDR3 coding DNA: TGTGCCAGCACTCCTCGAGGGGCCCTAGCCCCCTCCTCGAGCGAGCAGTACGTC.

This clonotype was counted a few times. This chain links TRBV7-9 with TRBJ2-3; D gene ambiguous. The germline V and J ends were trimmed by 1 base and 2 bases, with 10 bases remaining between them. CDR1 and CDR2 (germline): SEHNR, FQNEAQ (reference sequence). This CDR3 has 15 residues. The CDR3, as DNA: TGTGCCAGCAGCTTAGGCCCCGCCATCACAGATACGCAGTATTTT. This encodes CASSLGPAITDTQYF.

This clonotype has only a few counts. CDR3 region: CASSFLQGPQETQYF. CDR3 nucleotide sequence: TGTGCCAGCAGCTTCCTTCAGGGGCCCCAAGAGACCCAGTACTTC. The V and J genes are TRBV27 and TRBJ2-5, with TRBD1 as a possible D gene (6 bases). With 6 bases removed from V and 1 base from J, the gap between germline ends came to 15 bases. From germline, CDR1 is MNHEY and CDR2 SMNVEV (reference sequence). This CDR3 comprises 15 residues.

This chain joins TRBV4-2 and TRBJ2-1; 12 nucleotides line up with TRBD2. Germline values: CDR1 LGHNA, CDR2 YNFKEQ. CDR3 length equals 15 residues. V lost 4 bases to trimming and J lost 8 bases; unmatched junction nucleotides: 6. The CDR3 coding sequence is TGTGCCAGCAGCCCTAGCGGGGGGGCCGTGGATGAGCAGTTCTTC. This gives the protein CASSPSGGAVDEQFF.

The gene calls are TRBV12-3 or TRBV12-4 and TRBJ2-1; D may be TRBD1 (5 bases). V was trimmed by 6 bases and J by 9 bases, leaving 18 bases between them. The CDR3 covers 14 residues. The CDR3 nucleotides read TGTGCCAGCAGAGCGAACTCCCAGGGTACTGAGCAGTTCTTC. This codes for CASRANSQGTEQFF.

This rearrangement joins TRBV19 to TRBJ1-2, with a possible D match to TRBD1 (6 bases). The germline V gene encodes CDR1 LNHDA and CDR2 SQIVND (reference sequence). This CDR3 has 14 amino acids. V dropped 5 bases and J dropped 4 bases, with 14 bases sitting between them. In DNA, the CDR3 is TGTGCCAGTAGTCCCGTCCGGGGGCCCTATGGCTACACCTTC. Its translation is CASSPVRGPYGYTF.

This clonotype was counted a few times. This chain links TRBV13 with TRBJ2-2; no definite D call. This CDR3 contains 15 residues. Trimming took off 5 bases at V and 2 bases at J, with 12 bases between the two ends. Germline V gene data show CDR1 as PRHDT and CDR2 as FYEKMQ (reference sequence). The chain's CDR3 is CASSNRPRNTGELFF. CDR3 DNA: TGTGCCAGCAGCAATAGGCCGAGAAACACCGGGGAGCTGTTTTTT.

This clonotype has ten or more counts. V and J are TRBV7-9 and TRBJ2-5, with unresolved D. Germline assignment: CDR1 SEHNR and CDR2 FQNEAQ (reference sequence). V was clipped by 0 bases and J by 5 bases, with 1 base between them. The CDR3 contains 11 residues. The CDR3 loop is CASSLAETQYF. The CDR3 bases are TGTGCCAGCAGCTTAGCTGAGACCCAGTACTTC.

As regards this clonotype: A read error may produce the germline difference seen at one junction end. J is TRBJ1-5 and V is TRBV7-9, with TRBD1 matching over 7 bases. CDR3 length equals 14 residues. Germline V gene lookup returns CDR1 SEHNR and CDR2 FQNEAQ (reference sequence). This CDR3 reads CASSFEGADQTQHF. The CDR3 DNA follows: TGTGCCAGCAGCTTCGAGGGGGCGGATCAGACCCAGCATTTT.

The table lists this clonotype with a few counts. The V call is TRBV7-9, the J call TRBJ2-3; 7 positions agree with TRBD1. The V gene end was trimmed by 3 bases and the J gene end by 2 bases; junction bases not matched to a gene: 8. The CDR3 runs to 16 residues. Per the germline V gene, CDR1 is SEHNR and CDR2 is FQNEAQ (reference sequence). CDR3: CASSFKGALFTDTQYF. CDR3 DNA sequence: TGTGCCAGCAGCTTCAAGGGGGCCCTTTTCACAGATACGCAGTATTTT.

The V gene is TRBV9, the J gene TRBJ2-7; TRBD2 agrees at 9 bases. V dropped 2 bases and J dropped 2; count of bases not matched to a gene: 2. Germline V CDR1 and CDR2: SGDLS, YYNGEE. The CDR3 has 14 residues. CDR3 sequence: CASSVASGTYEQYF. CDR3 sequence (DNA): TGTGCCAGCAGCGTTGCTAGCGGGACCTACGAGCAGTACTTC.

The chain carries TRBV24-1 and TRBJ2-5; 9 nucleotides match TRBD1. Germline V gene sequence: CDR1 KGHDR, CDR2 SFDVKD. The trim removed 4 bases at V and 5 bases at J, leaving 10 bases unmatched. The CDR3 is 16 amino acids. CDR3 amino acids: CATSETGTGTMETQYF. Here the CDR3 DNA reads TGTGCCACCAGTGAGACCGGGACAGGGACTATGGAGACCCAGTACTTC.

There are a few counts of this clonotype. The genes are TRBV20-1 and TRBJ2-5; 7 bases align to TRBD2. This CDR3 is built from 14 residues. Trimming at V came to 1 base and at J to 1 base, leaving 3 bases not matched to a gene. Per the germline V gene, CDR1 is DFQATT and CDR2 is SNEGSKA (reference sequence). The CDR3 spells CSARAGGVQETQYF. DNA for the CDR3: TGCAGTGCTAGAGCGGGGGGTGTCCAAGAGACCCAGTACTTC.

This rearrangement joins TRBV25-1 to TRBJ1-1; tentative D call: TRBD1 (6 bases). Trimming left V 3 bases short and J 8 bases short, with 16 bases between. This CDR3 region has 14 residues. From germline, CDR1 is MGHDK and CDR2 SYGVNS. The CDR3 nucleotides read TGTGCCAGCAGTGACTCACCAGGGGCAGGGGAAGCTTTCTTT. This gives the protein CASSDSPGAGEAFF.

This clonotype was seen only a few times. The V call is TRBV6-5, the J call TRBJ2-1; TRBD1 aligns across 9 bases. CDR1 is MNHEY, CDR2 SVGAGI, per germline. J lost 8 bases, V lost 10 bases, and 3 bases had no gene match. CDR3 length equals 11 residues. CDR3: CAKGQGDEQFF. The CDR3 DNA sequence: TGTGCCAAGGGACAGGGAGATGAGCAGTTCTTC.

The table lists this clonotype with a few counts. The gene calls are TRBV4-1 and TRBJ2-7, with D perhaps TRBD1 (5 bases). The CDR3 is 15 residues long. From germline, CDR1 is MGHRA and CDR2 YSYEKL. V was trimmed by 5 bases and J by 3 bases, leaving 17 bases between them. The CDR3 DNA reads as TGCGCCAGCAGCTATCGGACAAGGAATAACTACGAGCAGTACTTC. As protein: CASSYRTRNNYEQYF.

This clonotype was seen repeatedly, ten times or more. The CDR3 here is CASSLKAGTGGTEAFF. CDR3 coding DNA: TGTGCCAGCAGTTTAAAGGCCGGGACAGGGGGCACTGAAGCTTTCTTT. This chain connects TRBV27 to TRBJ1-1, with 11 bases matching TRBD1. V dropped 2 bases and J dropped 4; count of bases not matched to a gene: 6. This CDR3 is 16 amino acids long. Germline V gene lookup returns CDR1 MNHEY and CDR2 SMNVEV (reference sequence).

This chain connects TRBV7-9 to TRBJ2-1, with D unclear. CDR1 is SEHNR, CDR2 FQNEAQ, per germline (reference sequence). V lost 8 bases to trimming and J lost 6 bases, with 11 bases between them. This CDR3 spans 12 amino acids. CDR3 loop: CASGSSANEQFF. CDR3 DNA sequence: TGTGCCAGCGGGTCGTCGGCCAATGAGCAGTTCTTC.

This clonotype was observed a handful of times. This chain joins TRBV27 and TRBJ1-2; the D is unclear. V lost 5 bases, J lost 6 bases, and 19 bases lay in between. Germline CDR1 reads MNHEY; CDR2 reads SMNVEV (reference sequence). The CDR3 loop spans 15 amino acids. CDR3 sequence (DNA): TGTGCCAGCAGTAGTAGCCGAACTTACATCGATGGCTACACCTTC. This encodes CASSSSRTYIDGYTF.

The J gene is TRBJ1-5, the V gene TRBV4-1, with 7 bases identical to TRBD1. Germline CDR1 MGHRA, CDR2 YSYEKL. With V trimmed by 4 bases and J by 9 bases, 12 bases remained unmatched. This CDR3 contains 15 residues. CDR3 DNA sequence: TGCGCCAGCAGCCTCCAACCGACAGGGTGGGGGCCCCAGCATTTT. Protein product: CASSLQPTGWGPQHF.

This clonotype has more than one count but fewer than ten. The V call is TRBV4-2, the J call TRBJ1-6, with D uncertain. In germline, CDR1 is LGHNA, CDR2 YNFKEQ. Trimming cost V 0 bases and J 7 bases, with 10 bases left between them. The CDR3 extends over 15 amino acids. The CDR3 nucleotides are TGTGCCAGCAGCCAAGAAAGTGGGTCAAATTCACCCCTCCACTTT. Its translation: CASSQESGSNSPLHF.

The chain joins TRBV12-3 or TRBV12-4 to TRBJ2-5; TRBD1 matches at 7 bases. There are 11 residues in the CDR3. Unmatched junction bases numbered 10, after V lost 8 bases and J lost 13 bases. The CDR3 loop reads CASGTGASTYF. The CDR3 DNA sequence: TGTGCCAGCGGAACAGGGGCCTCTACGTACTTC.